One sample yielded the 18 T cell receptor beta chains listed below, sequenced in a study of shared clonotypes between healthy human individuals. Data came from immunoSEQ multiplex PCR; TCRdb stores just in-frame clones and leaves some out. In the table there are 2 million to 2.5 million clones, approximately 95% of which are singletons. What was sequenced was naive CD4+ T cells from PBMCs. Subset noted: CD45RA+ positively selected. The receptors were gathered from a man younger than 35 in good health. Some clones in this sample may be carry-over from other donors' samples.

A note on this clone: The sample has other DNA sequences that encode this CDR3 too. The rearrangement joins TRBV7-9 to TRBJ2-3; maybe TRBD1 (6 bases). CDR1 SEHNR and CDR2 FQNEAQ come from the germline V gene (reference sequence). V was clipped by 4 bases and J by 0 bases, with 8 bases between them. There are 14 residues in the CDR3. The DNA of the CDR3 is TGTGCCAGCAGCTCCACAGGGAGCACAGATACGCAGTATTTT. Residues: CASSSTGSTDTQYF.

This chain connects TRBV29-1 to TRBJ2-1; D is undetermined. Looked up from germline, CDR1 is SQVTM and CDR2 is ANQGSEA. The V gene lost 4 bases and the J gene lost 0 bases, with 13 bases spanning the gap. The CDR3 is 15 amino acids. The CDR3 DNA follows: TGCAGCGTTGTCTCGTGGCTCAACTCCTACAATGAGCAGTTCTTC. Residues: CSVVSWLNSYNEQFF.

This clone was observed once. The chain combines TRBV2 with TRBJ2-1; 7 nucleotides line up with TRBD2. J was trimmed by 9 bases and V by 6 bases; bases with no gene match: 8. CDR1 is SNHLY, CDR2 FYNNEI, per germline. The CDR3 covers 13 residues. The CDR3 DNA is TGTGCCAGCAGAGCCCAGACTAGCCGTGAGCAGTTCTTC. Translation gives CASRAQTSREQFF.

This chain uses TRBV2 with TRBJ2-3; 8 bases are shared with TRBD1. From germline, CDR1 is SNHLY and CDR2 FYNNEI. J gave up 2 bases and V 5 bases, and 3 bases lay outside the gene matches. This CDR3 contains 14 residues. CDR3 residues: CASSLRGPTDTQYF. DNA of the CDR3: TGTGCCAGCAGTCTCAGGGGGCCCACAGATACGCAGTATTTT.

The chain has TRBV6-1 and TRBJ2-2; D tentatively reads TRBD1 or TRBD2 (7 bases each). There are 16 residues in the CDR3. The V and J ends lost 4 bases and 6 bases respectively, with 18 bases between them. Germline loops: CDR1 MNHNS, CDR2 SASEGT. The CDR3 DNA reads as TGTGCCAGCAGTGTCCCCTCGACAGGGAGGGCCGGGGAGCTGTTTTTT. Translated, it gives CASSVPSTGRAGELFF.

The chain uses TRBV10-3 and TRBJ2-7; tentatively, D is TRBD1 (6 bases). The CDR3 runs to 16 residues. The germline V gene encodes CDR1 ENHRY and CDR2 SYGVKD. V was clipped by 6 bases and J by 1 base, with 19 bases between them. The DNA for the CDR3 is TGTGCCATCAGCTTTTACGGGACACCCCTTTCCTACGAGCAGTACTTC. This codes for CAISFYGTPLSYEQYF.

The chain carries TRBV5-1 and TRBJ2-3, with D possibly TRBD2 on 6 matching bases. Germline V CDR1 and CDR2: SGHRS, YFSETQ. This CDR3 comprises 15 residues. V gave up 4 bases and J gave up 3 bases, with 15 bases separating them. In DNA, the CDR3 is TGCGCCAGCAGCCAGGCGGAGGGCCTTACAGATACGCAGTATTTT. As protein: CASSQAEGLTDTQYF.

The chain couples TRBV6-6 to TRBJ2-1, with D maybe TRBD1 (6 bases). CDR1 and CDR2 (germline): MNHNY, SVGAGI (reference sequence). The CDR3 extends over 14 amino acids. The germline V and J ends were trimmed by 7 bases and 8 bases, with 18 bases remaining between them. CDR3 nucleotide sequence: TGTGCCAGCACGGCAGGGTCAGGGGCGTATGAGCAGTTCTTC. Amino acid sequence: CASTAGSGAYEQFF.

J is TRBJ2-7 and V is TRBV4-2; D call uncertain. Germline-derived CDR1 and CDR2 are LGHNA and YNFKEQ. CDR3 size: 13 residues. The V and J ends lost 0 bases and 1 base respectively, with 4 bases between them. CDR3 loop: CASSQEDSYEQYF. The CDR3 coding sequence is TGTGCCAGCAGCCAAGAGGATTCCTACGAGCAGTACTTC.

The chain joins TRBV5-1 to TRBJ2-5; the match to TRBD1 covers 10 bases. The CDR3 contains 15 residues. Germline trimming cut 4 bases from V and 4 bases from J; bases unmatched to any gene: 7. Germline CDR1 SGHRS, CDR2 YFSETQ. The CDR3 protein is CASSPMTGGSETQYF. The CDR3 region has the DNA TGCGCCAGCAGCCCGATGACAGGGGGCTCAGAGACCCAGTACTTC.

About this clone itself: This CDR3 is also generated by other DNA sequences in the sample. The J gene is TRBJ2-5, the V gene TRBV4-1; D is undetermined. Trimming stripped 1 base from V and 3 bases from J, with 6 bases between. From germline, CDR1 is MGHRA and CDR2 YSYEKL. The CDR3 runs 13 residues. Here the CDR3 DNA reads TGCGCCAGCAGCCAAGTGTGGGAAGAGACCCAGTACTTC. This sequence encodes CASSQVWEETQYF.

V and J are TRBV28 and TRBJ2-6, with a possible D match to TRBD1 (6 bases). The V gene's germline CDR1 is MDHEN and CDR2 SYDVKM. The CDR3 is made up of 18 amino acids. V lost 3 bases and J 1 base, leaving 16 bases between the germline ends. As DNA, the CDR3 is TGTGCCAGCAGTTTTGGACAGAGGGTAAGATCTGGGGCCAACGTCCTGACTTTC. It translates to CASSFGQRVRSGANVLTF.

CDR3 in amino acids: CASVPPPGGAYLAASNQPQHF. CDR3 bases: TGTGCCAGCGTCCCGCCTCCGGGGGGGGCGTATTTAGCTGCGAGCAATCAGCCCCAGCATTTT. This chain joins TRBV28 and TRBJ1-5; D possibly corresponds to TRBD1 (6 bases). CDR3 length: 21 residues. Germline CDR1 MDHEN, CDR2 SYDVKM. V shed 8 bases and J shed 1 base, with 33 bases lying between them.

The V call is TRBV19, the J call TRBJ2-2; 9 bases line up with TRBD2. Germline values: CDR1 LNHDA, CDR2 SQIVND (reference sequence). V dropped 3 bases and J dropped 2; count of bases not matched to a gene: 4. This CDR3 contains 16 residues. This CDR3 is CASSILSGRNTGELFF. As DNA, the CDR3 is TGTGCCAGTAGTATCCTTAGCGGGAGAAACACCGGGGAGCTGTTTTTT. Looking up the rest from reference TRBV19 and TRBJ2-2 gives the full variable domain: DGGITQSPKYLFRKEGQNVTLSCEQNLNHDAMYWYRQDPGQGLRLIYYSQIVNDFQKGDIAEGYSVSREKKESFPLTVTSAQKNPTAFYLCASSILSGRNTGELFFGEGSRLTVL.

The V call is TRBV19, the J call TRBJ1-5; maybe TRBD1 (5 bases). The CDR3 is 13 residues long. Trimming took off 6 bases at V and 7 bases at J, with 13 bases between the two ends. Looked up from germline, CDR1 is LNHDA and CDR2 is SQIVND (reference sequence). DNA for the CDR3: TGTGCCAGTAGCCCTCGACAGAGGCAGCCCCAGCATTTT. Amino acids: CASSPRQRQPQHF.

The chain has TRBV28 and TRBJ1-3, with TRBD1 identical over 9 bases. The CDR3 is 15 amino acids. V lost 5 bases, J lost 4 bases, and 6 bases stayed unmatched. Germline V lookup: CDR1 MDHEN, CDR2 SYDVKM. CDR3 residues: CASSPQGAIGNTIYF. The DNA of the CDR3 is TGTGCCAGCAGTCCACAGGGGGCTATCGGAAACACCATATATTTT.

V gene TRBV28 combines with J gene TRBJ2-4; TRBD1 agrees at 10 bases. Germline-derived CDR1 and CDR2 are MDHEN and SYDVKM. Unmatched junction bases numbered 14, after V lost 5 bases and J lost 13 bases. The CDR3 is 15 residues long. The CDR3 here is CASSPTGQGSLLQYF. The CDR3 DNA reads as TGTGCCAGCAGTCCAACGGGACAGGGGAGCCTATTGCAGTACTTC.

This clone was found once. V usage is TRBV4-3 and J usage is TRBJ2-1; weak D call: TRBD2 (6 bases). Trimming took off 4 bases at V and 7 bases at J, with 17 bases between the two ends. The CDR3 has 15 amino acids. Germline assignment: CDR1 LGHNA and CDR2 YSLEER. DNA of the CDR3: TGCGCCAGCAGCCCCTTGGGACTTCTGTCAAATGAGCAGTTCTTC. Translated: CASSPLGLLSNEQFF.